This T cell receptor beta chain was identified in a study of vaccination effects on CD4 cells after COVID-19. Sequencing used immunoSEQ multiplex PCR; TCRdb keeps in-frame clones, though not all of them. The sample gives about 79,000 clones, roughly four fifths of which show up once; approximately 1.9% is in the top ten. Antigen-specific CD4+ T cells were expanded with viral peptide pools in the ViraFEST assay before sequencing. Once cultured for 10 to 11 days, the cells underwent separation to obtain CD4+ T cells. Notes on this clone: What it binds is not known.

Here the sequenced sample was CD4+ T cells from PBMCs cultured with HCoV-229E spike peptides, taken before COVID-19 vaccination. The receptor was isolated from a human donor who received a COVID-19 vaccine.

This CDR3 is CASSVEVQNPGGYTF. For the CDR3, the DNA is TGTGCCAGCAGCGTAGAGGTTCAAAACCCGGGTGGCTACACCTTC. The rearrangement uses TRBV9 and TRBJ1-2; D unclear. The CDR3 loop spans 15 amino acids. Germline loops: CDR1 SGDLS, CDR2 YYNGEE. The V gene lost 0 bases and the J gene lost 7 bases, with 16 bases spanning the gap.